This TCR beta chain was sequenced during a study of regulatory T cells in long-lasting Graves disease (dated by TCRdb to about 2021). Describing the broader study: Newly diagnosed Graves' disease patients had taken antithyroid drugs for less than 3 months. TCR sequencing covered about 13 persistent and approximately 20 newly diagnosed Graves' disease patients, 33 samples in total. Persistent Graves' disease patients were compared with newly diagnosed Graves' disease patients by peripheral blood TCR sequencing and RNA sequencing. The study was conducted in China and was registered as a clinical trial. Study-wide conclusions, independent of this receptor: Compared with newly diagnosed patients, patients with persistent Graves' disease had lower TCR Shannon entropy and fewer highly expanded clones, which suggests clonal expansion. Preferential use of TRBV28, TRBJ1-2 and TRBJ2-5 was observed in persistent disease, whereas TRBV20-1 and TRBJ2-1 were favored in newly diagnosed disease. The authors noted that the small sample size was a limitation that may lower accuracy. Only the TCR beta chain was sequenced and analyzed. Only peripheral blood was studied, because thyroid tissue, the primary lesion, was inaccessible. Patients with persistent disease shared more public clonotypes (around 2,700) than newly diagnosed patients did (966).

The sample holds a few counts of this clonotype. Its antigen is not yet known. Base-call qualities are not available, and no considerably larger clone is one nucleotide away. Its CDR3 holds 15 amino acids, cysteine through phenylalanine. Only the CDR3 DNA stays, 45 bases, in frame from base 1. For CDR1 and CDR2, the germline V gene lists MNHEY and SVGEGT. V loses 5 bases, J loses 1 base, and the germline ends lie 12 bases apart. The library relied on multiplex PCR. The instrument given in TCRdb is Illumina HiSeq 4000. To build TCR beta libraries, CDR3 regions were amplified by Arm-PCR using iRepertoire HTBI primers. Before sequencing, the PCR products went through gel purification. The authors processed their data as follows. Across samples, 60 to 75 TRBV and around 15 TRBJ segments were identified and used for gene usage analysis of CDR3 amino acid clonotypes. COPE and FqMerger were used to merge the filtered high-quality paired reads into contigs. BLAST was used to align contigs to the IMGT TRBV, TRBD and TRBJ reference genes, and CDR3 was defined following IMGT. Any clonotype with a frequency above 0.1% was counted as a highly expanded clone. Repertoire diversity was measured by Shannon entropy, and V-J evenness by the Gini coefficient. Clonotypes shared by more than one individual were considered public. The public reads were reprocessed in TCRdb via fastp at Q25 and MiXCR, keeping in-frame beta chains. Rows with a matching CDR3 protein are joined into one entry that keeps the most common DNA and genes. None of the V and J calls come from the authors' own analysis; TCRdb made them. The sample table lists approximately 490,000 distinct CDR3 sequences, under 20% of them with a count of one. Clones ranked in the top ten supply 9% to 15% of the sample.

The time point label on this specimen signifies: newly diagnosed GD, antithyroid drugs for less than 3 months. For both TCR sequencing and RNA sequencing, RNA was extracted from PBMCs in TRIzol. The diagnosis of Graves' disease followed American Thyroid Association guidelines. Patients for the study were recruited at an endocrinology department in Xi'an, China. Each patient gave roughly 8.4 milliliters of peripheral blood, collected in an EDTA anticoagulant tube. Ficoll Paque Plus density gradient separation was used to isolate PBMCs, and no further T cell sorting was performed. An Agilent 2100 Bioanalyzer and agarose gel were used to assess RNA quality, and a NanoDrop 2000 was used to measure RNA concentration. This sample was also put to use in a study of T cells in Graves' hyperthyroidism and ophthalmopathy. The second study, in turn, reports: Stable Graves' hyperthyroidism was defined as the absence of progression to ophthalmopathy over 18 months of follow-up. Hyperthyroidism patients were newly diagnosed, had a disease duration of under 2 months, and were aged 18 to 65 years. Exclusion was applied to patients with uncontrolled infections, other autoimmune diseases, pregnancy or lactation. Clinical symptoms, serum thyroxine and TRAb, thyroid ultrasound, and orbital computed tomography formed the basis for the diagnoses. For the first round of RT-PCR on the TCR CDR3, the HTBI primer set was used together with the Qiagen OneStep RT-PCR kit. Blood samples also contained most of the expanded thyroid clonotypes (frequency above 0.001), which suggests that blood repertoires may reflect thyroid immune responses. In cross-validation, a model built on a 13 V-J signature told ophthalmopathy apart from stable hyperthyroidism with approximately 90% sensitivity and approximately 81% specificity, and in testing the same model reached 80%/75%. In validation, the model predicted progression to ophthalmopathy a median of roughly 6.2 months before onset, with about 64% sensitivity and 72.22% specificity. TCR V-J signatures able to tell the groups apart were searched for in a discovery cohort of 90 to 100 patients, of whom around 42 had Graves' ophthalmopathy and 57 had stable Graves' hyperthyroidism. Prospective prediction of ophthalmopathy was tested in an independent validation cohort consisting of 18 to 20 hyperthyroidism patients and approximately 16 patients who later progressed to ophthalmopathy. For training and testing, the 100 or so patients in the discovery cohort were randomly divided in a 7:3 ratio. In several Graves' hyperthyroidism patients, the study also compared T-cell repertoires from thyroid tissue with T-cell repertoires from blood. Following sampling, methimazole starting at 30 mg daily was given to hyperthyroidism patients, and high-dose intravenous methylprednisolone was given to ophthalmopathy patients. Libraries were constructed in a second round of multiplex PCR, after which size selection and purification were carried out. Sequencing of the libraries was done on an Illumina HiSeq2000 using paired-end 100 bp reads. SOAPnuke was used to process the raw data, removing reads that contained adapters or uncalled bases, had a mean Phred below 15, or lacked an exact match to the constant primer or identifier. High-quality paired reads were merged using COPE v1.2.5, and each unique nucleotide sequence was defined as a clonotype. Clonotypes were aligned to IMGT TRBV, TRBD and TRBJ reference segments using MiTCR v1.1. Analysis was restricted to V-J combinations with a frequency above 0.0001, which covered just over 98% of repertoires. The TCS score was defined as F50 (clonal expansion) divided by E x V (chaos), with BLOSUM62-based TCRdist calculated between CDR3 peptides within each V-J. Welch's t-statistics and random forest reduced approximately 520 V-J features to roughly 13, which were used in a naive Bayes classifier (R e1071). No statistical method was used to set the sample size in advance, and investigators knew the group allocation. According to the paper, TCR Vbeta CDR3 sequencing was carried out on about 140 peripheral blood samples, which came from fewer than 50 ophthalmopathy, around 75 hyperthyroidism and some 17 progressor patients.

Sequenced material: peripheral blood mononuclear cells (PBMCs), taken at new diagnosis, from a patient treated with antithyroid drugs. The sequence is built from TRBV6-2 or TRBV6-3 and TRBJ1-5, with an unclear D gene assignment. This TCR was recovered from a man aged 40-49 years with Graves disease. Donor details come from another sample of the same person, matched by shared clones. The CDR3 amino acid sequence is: CASSARHRSNQPQHF. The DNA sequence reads TGTGCCAGCAGTGCCCGACATCGGAGCAATCAGCCCCAGCATTTT.